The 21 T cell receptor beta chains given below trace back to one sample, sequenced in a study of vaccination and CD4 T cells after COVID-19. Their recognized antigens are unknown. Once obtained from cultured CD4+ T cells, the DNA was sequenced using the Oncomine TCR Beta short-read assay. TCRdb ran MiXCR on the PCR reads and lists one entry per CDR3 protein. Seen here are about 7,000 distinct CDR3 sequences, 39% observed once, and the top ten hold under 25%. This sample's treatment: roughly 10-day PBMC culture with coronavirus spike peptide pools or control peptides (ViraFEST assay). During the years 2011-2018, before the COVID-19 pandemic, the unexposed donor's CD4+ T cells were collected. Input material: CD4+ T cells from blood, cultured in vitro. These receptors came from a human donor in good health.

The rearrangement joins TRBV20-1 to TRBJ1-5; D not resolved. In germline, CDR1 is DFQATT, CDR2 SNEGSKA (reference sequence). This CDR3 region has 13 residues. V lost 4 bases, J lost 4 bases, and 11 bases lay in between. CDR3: CSANGPRNQPQHF. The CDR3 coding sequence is TGCAGTGCTAATGGACCTAGAAATCAGCCCCAGCATTTT.

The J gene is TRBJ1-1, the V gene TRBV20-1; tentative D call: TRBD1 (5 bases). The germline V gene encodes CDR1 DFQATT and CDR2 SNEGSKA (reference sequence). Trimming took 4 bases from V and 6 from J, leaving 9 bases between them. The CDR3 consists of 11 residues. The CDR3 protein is CSAIRVPEAFF. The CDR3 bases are TGCAGTGCTATCAGGGTTCCTGAAGCTTTCTTT.

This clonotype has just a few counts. The CDR3 bases are TGTGCCAGCAGACCGGGACTAGTAGCAGATACGCAGTATTTT. Translation: CASRPGLVADTQYF. The chain joins TRBV2 to TRBJ2-3; the match to TRBD2 covers 8 bases. CDR1 is SNHLY, CDR2 FYNNEI, per germline. With 6 bases clipped from V and 4 bases from J, the junction kept 6 bases outside the gene matches. CDR3 length: 14 residues.

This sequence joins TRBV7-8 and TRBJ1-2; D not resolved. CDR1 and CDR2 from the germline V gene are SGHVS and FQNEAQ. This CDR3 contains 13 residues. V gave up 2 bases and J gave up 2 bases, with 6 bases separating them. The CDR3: CASSLRVNYGYTF. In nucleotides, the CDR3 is TGTGCCAGCAGCTTAAGAGTGAACTATGGCTACACCTTC.

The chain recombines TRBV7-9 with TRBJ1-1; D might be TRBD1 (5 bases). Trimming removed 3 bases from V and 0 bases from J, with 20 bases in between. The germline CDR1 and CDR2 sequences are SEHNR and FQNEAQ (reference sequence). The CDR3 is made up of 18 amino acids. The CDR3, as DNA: TGTGCCAGCAGCTTGGGCGATGTTCAGGGAGGGATGAACACTGAAGCTTTCTTT. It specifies CASSLGDVQGGMNTEAFF.

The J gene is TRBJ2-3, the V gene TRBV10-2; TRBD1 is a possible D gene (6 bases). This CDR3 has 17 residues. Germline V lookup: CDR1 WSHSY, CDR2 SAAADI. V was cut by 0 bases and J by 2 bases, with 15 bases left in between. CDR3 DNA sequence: TGCGCCAGCAGTGAGTCAGTGGGGGCAGTTTACACAGATACGCAGTATTTT. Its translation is CASSESVGAVYTDTQYF.

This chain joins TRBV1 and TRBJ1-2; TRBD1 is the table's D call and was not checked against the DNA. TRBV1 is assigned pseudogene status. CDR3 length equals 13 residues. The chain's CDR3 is CTSSQDRTDGYTF. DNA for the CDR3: TGCACCAGCAGCCAAGATCGGACAGATGGCTACACCTTC.

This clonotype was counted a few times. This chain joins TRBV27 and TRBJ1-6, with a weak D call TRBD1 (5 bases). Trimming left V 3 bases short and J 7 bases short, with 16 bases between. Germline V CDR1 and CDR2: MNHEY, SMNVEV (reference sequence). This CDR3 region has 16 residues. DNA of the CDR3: TGTGCCAGCAGTTTGAGACCCAGAAGGGGCAATTCACCCCTCCACTTT. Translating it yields CASSLRPRRGNSPLHF.

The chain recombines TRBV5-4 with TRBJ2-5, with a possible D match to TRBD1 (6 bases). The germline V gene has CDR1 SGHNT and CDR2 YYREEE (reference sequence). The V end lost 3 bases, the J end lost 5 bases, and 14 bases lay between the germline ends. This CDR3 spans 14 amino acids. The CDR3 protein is CASSSEWDMETQYF. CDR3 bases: TGTGCCAGCAGCTCCGAGTGGGACATGGAGACCCAGTACTTC.

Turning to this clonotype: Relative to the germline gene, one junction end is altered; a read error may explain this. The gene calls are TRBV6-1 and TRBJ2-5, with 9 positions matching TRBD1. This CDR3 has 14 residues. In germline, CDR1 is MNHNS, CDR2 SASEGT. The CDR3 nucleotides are TGTGCCAGCACTGAAGGGACAGGGCAAGAGACCCAGTACTTC. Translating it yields CASTEGTGQETQYF.

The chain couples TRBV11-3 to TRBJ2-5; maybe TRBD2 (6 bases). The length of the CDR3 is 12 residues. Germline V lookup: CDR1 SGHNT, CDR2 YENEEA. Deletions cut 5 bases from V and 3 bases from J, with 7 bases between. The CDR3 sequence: CASSRLEETQYF. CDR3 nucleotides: TGTGCCAGCAGCCGACTAGAAGAGACCCAGTACTTC.

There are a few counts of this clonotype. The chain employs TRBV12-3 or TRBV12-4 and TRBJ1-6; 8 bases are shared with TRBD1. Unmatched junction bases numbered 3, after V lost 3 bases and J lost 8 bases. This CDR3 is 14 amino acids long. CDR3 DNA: TGTGCCAGCAGTTTCTCCAGGGGGCATTCACCCCTCCACTTT. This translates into CASSFSRGHSPLHF.

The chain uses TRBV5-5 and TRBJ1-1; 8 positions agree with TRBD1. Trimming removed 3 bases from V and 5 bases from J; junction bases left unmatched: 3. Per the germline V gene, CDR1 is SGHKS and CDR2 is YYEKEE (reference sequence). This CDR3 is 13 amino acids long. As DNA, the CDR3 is TGTGCCAGCAGCTGGGACAGGAGGACTGAAGCTTTCTTT. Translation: CASSWDRRTEAFF. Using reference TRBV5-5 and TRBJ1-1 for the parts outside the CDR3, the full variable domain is DAGVTQSPTHLIKTRGQQVTLRCSPISGHKSVSWYQQVLGQGPQFIFQYYEKEERGRGNFPDRFSARQFPNYSSELNVNALLLGDSALYLCASSWDRRTEAFFGQGTRLTVV.

Here the CDR3 reads CASSEGLAGGQYF. In nucleotides, the CDR3 is TGTGCCAGCAGTGAGGGACTAGCGGGGGGGCAGTATTTT. J is TRBJ2-3 and V is TRBV2, with TRBD2 identical over 15 bases. Trimming at V came to 3 bases and at J to 11 bases, leaving 0 bases not matched to a gene. This CDR3 is 13 amino acids long. Germline V gene data show CDR1 as SNHLY and CDR2 as FYNNEI.

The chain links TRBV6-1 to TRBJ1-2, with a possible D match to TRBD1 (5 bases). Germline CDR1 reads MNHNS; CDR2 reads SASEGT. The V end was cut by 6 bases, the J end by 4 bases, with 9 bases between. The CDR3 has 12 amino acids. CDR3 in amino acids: CASREGFYGYTF. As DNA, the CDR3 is TGTGCCAGCAGGGAGGGGTTCTATGGCTACACCTTC.

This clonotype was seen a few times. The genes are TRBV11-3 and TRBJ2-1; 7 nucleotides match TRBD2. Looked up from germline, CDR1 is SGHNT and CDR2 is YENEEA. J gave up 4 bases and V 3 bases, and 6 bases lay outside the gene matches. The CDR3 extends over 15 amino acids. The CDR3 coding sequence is TGTGCCAGCAGCTTTTCTAGCGGAGCTTACAATGAGCAGTTCTTC. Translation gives CASSFSSGAYNEQFF.

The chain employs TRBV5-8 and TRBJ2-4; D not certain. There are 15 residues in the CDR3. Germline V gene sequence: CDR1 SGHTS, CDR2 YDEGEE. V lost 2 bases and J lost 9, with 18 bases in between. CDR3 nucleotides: TGTGCCAGCAGCTTTACCCCCTTAGGATATGTCATTCAGTACTTC. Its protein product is CASSFTPLGYVIQYF.

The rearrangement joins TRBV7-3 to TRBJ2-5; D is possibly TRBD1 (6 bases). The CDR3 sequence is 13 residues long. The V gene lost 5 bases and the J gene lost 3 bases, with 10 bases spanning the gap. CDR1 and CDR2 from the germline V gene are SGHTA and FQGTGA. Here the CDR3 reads CASSVTGKETQYF. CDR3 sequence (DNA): TGTGCCAGCAGCGTTACAGGGAAAGAGACCCAGTACTTC.

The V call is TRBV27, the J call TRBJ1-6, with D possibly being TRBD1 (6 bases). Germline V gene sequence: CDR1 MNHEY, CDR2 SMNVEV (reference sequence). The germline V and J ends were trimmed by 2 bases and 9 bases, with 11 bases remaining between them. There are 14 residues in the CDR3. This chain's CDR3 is CASSLKQGTSPLHF. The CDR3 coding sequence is TGTGCCAGCAGTTTAAAACAGGGTACTTCACCCCTCCACTTT.

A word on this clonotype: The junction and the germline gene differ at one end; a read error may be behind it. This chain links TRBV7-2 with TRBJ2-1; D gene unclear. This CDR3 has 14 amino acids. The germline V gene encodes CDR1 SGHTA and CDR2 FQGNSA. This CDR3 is CASSLVVGSNERFF. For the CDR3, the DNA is TGTGCCAGCAGCTTAGTTGTTGGGTCGAATGAGCGGTTCTTC. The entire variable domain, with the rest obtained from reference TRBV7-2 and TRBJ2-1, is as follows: GAGVSQSPSNKVTEKGKDVELRCDPISGHTALYWYRQSLGQGLEFLIYFQGNSAPDKSGLPSDRFSAERTGGSVSTLTIQRTQQEDSAVYLCASSLVVGSNERFFGPGTRLTVL.

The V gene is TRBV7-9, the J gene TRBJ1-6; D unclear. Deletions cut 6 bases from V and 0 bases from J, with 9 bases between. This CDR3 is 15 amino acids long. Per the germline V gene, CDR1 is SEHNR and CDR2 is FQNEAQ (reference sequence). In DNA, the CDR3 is TGTGCCAGCAGTACCGGGATCTCCTATAATTCACCCCTCCACTTT. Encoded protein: CASSTGISYNSPLHF.